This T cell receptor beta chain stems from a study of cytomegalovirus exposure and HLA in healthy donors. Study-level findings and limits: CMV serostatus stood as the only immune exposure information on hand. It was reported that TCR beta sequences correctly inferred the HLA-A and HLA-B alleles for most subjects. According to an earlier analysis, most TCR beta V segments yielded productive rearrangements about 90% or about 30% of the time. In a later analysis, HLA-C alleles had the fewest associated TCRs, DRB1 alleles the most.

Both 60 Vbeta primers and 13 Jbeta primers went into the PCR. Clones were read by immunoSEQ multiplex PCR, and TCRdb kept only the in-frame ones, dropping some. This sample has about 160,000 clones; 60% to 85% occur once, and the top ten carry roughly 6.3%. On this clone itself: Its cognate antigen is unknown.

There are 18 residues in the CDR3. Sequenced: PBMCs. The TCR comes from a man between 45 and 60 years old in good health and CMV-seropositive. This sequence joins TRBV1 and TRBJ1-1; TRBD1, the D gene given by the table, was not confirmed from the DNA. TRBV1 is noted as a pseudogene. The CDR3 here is CTSSLQTDDREGNTEAFF. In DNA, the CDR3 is TGCACCAGCAGCCTCCAAACGGATGACAGGGAAGGGAACACTGAAGCTTTCTTT.